This passage covers 27 T cell receptor beta chains from one sample sequenced in a study of radiation and T cells in renal cell carcinoma. Measured with immunoSEQ multiplex PCR; TCRdb has only the in-frame clones, and not every one. The sample lists roughly 130,000 clones, about 81% seen once, with 1.5% to 2% in the top ten. Time point meaning: blood 2 weeks post-SBRT. Treatment defined: 15 Gy SBRT to primary tumor, nephrectomy 4 weeks later. The sample in question was blood, obtained from a patient whose treatment included radiotherapy and nephrectomy. These TCRs come from a woman aged 60-70 years with renal cell carcinoma.

The J gene is TRBJ1-3, the V gene TRBV7-2, with a weak D call TRBD1 (5 bases). The CDR3 length is 19 residues. The germline V and J ends were trimmed by 2 bases and 4 bases, with 24 bases remaining between them. Germline V CDR1 and CDR2: SGHTA, FQGNSA. DNA for the CDR3: TGTGCCAGCAGCTTACAAGTGGTAGGGGCAGCCGAAAAAGGAAACACCATATATTTT. Translation gives CASSLQVVGAAEKGNTIYF.

The chain joins TRBV5-1 to TRBJ2-1; 10 nucleotides align to TRBD1. The ends lost 1 base at V and 6 bases at J; junction bases unmatched: 7. Germline CDR1 is SGHRS and CDR2 is YFSETQ. CDR3 length: 16 residues. The CDR3 coding sequence is TGCGCCAGCAGCTTGTCCCCGACAGGGGGCCCCAATGAGCAGTTCTTC. Translation: CASSLSPTGGPNEQFF.

J is TRBJ1-4 and V is TRBV4-1; D not certain. Germline V gives CDR1 MGHRA, CDR2 YSYEKL. V lost 4 bases and J lost 10, with 13 bases in between. CDR3 length equals 13 residues. DNA for the CDR3: TGCGCCAGCAGCCCCGAAGTGATGGGAAAACTGTTTTTT. This encodes CASSPEVMGKLFF.

This clone has a single count. This chain uses TRBV9 with TRBJ2-1, with no clear D. V gave up 3 bases and J gave up 6 bases, with 10 bases separating them. CDR1 SGDLS and CDR2 YYNGEE come from the germline V gene. The CDR3 contains 13 residues. CDR3 in amino acids: CASSGFLSNEQFF. CDR3 DNA: TGTGCCAGCAGCGGTTTCCTTTCCAATGAGCAGTTCTTC.

The V gene is TRBV5-3, the J gene TRBJ1-3, with 7 nucleotides matching TRBD1. TRBV5-3 is designated an ORF whose function remains uncertain. The CDR3 has 18 amino acids. Unmatched junction bases numbered 14, after V lost 3 bases and J lost 2 bases. This CDR3 reads CARSWSRTGVEPGNTIYF. The CDR3 coding sequence is TGTGCCAGAAGCTGGTCCCGGACAGGCGTGGAGCCTGGAAACACCATATATTTT.

This clone came up once. This chain uses TRBV18 with TRBJ1-3; D gene ambiguous. V shed 0 bases and J shed 1 base, with 10 bases lying between them. The germline gives CDR1 KGHSH, CDR2 LQKENI. CDR3 length equals 16 residues. The DNA for the CDR3 is TGTGCCAGCTCACCACCCGCTTTATGGTCTGGAAACACCATATATTTT. Amino acid sequence: CASSPPALWSGNTIYF.

This clone was recorded a few times. The chain recombines TRBV19 with TRBJ1-1; D not resolved. The CDR3 contains 13 residues. V was cut by 5 bases and J by 3 bases, with 10 bases left in between. Germline CDR1 LNHDA, CDR2 SQIVND (reference sequence). The CDR3: CASSPRPHTEAFF. The CDR3 DNA follows: TGTGCCAGTAGTCCCCGGCCGCACACTGAAGCTTTCTTT.

The chain is built from TRBV6-1 and TRBJ2-5, with TRBD1 identical over 8 bases. Germline CDR1 MNHNS, CDR2 SASEGT. The CDR3 sequence is 15 residues long. The V and J ends lost 5 bases and 1 base, in that order; junction bases with no gene match: 6. CDR3 loop: CASSTGQGSQETQYF. Here the CDR3 DNA reads TGTGCCAGCAGTACCGGACAGGGAAGCCAAGAGACCCAGTACTTC.

The chain links TRBV6-1 to TRBJ1-3, with D uncertain. V was trimmed by 7 bases and J by 7 bases, leaving 11 bases between them. The CDR3 length is 12 residues. Germline assignment: CDR1 MNHNS and CDR2 SASEGT. The CDR3 DNA reads TGTGCCAGCACAGAGACGGGGAACACCATATATTTT. This gives the protein CASTETGNTIYF.

V and J are TRBV4-3 and TRBJ2-3, with unresolved D. The V gene's germline CDR1 is LGHNA and CDR2 YSLEER. Trimming took off 1 base at V and 6 bases at J, with 8 bases between the two ends. This CDR3 has 13 residues. CDR3 sequence: CASSQAHWDTQYF. CDR3 coding DNA: TGCGCCAGCAGCCAAGCCCACTGGGATACGCAGTATTTT.

The chain is built from TRBV28 and TRBJ1-2, with 7 positions matching TRBD1. Germline V gene lookup returns CDR1 MDHEN and CDR2 SYDVKM. V dropped 11 bases and J dropped 2; count of bases not matched to a gene: 8. The CDR3 is made up of 13 amino acids. This CDR3 reads CAGSPGQNYGYTF. The CDR3 DNA is TGTGCCGGTAGTCCGGGACAGAACTATGGCTACACCTTC.

CDR3 in DNA: TGTGCCAGCTCACCCGACGGTACTAGGAACTATGGCTACACCTTC. Protein: CASSPDGTRNYGYTF. The chain recombines TRBV18 with TRBJ1-2; D unclear. V lost 3 bases and J 2 bases, leaving 13 bases between the germline ends. This CDR3 contains 15 residues. Per germline, CDR1 KGHSH and CDR2 LQKENI.

CDR3 sequence reads: CALGNYEQYF. CDR3 DNA sequence: TGTGCCCTAGGGAACTACGAGCAGTACTTC. The V call is TRBV30, the J call TRBJ2-7; D gene uncertain. V was clipped by 8 bases and J by 3 bases, with 8 bases between them. The CDR3 covers 10 residues. Germline V gene sequence: CDR1 GTSNPN, CDR2 SVGIG (reference sequence).

The chain combines TRBV6-5 with TRBJ2-1; 8 bases map to TRBD2. Germline V gene lookup returns CDR1 MNHEY and CDR2 SVGAGI. The CDR3 is made up of 15 amino acids. V lost 6 bases to trimming and J lost 7 bases; unmatched junction nucleotides: 11. CDR3 loop: CASSSGGAGRNEQFF. As DNA, the CDR3 is TGTGCCAGCAGCTCCGGGGGGGCAGGCCGTAATGAGCAGTTCTTC.

The rearrangement links TRBV5-1 to TRBJ2-2, with D perhaps matching TRBD1 or TRBD2 (6 bases each). The CDR3 extends over 15 amino acids. Per germline, CDR1 SGHRS and CDR2 YFSETQ. The V end was cut by 4 bases, the J end by 6 bases, with 16 bases between. The CDR3 protein is CASSPTAGEAGELFF. Written as DNA, the CDR3 is TGCGCCAGCAGCCCTACTGCAGGGGAGGCCGGGGAGCTGTTTTTT.

The V call is TRBV6-6, the J call TRBJ1-4; the match to TRBD1 covers 9 bases. This CDR3 is built from 14 residues. Germline V lookup: CDR1 MNHNY, CDR2 SVGAGI (reference sequence). J was trimmed by 8 bases and V by 6 bases; bases with no gene match: 7. CDR3 amino acids: CASRLQGASEKLFF. The DNA of the CDR3 is TGTGCCAGCAGGTTACAGGGGGCTAGCGAAAAACTGTTTTTT.

V gene TRBV18 combines with J gene TRBJ1-1; D gene unclear. The CDR3 runs 14 residues. V gave up 1 base and J gave up 1 base, with 7 bases separating them. Per the germline V gene, CDR1 is KGHSH and CDR2 is LQKENI. CDR3 sequence reads: CASSPQEGNTEAFF. Written as DNA, the CDR3 is TGTGCCAGCTCACCACAGGAAGGGAACACTGAAGCTTTCTTT.

The chain has TRBV6-1 and TRBJ2-5; D call uncertain. The ends were cut back, 8 bases at V and 4 bases at J, with 8 bases in the middle. The CDR3 loop spans 11 amino acids. Per the germline V gene, CDR1 is MNHNS and CDR2 is SASEGT. CDR3 protein: CASGAGETQYF. For the CDR3, the DNA is TGTGCCAGCGGCGCTGGAGAGACCCAGTACTTC.

This clone was detected a few times. The rearrangement links TRBV28 to TRBJ1-1; 9 nucleotides align to TRBD1. The germline CDR1 and CDR2 sequences are MDHEN and SYDVKM. After removal of 6 bases from V and 1 base from J, the junction contained 6 bases not matched to a gene. The CDR3 has 15 amino acids. CDR3 sequence: CASRKTGQGNTEAFF. CDR3 DNA: TGTGCCAGCAGAAAAACGGGACAGGGGAACACTGAAGCTTTCTTT.

The chain links TRBV19 to TRBJ1-3; 9 bases are a match to TRBD1. The trim removed 5 bases at V and 0 bases at J, leaving 8 bases unmatched. Germline V CDR1 and CDR2: LNHDA, SQIVND (reference sequence). CDR3 length equals 17 residues. The CDR3: CASSGGQGLISGNTIYF. CDR3 DNA: TGTGCCAGTAGTGGCGGACAGGGGCTAATCTCTGGAAACACCATATATTTT.

The rearrangement uses TRBV2 and TRBJ2-5; TRBD2 might be the D (6 bases). CDR1 and CDR2 from the germline V gene are SNHLY and FYNNEI. V shed 7 bases and J shed 5 bases, with 17 bases lying between them. The CDR3 extends over 14 amino acids. CDR3 sequence reads: CASTIMGGGETQYF. DNA of the CDR3: TGTGCCAGCACCATCATGGGGGGAGGTGAGACCCAGTACTTC.

The genes are TRBV4-2 and TRBJ2-5; D might be TRBD1 or TRBD2, each matching 5 bases. The CDR3 covers 16 residues. The V end lost 1 base, the J end lost 4 bases, and 16 bases lay between the germline ends. CDR1 and CDR2 (germline): LGHNA, YNFKEQ. Here the CDR3 DNA reads TGTGCCAGCAGCCAAGTCCAGGGTTCTGGAGGAGAGACCCAGTACTTC. Translated, it gives CASSQVQGSGGETQYF.

The CDR3 DNA follows: TGTGCCAGCAGTTACGGGGAATCTCAGCCCCAGCATTTT. It encodes CASSYGESQPQHF. V and J are TRBV6-6 and TRBJ1-5; D ambiguous. This CDR3 is built from 13 residues. Trimming pared 2 bases from V and 6 bases from J, leaving 8 bases between. The germline V gene has CDR1 MNHNY and CDR2 SVGAGI (reference sequence).

V gene TRBV6-5 combines with J gene TRBJ2-1, with 9 nucleotides matching TRBD1. V was pared by 5 bases and J by 13 bases, with 6 bases of the junction left unmatched. Looked up from germline, CDR1 is MNHEY and CDR2 is SVGAGI. This CDR3 contains 12 residues. The CDR3 DNA is TGTGCCAGCAGTAATGACAGGGGGGAACAGTTCTTC. Its protein product is CASSNDRGEQFF.

The J gene is TRBJ2-7, the V gene TRBV7-9, with 9 nucleotides matching TRBD2. Trimming at V came to 5 bases and at J to 2 bases, leaving 7 bases not matched to a gene. CDR3 length: 15 amino acids. Germline values: CDR1 SEHNR, CDR2 FQNEAQ (reference sequence). DNA for the CDR3: TGTGCCAGCAGCCCTCCAGCGGGAGGCACCTACGAGCAGTACTTC. Its translation is CASSPPAGGTYEQYF.

The rearrangement joins TRBV18 to TRBJ2-3; no firm D call. Trimming pared 3 bases from V and 4 bases from J, leaving 17 bases between. CDR1 is KGHSH and CDR2 is LQKENI in the germline V gene. This CDR3 is built from 16 residues. The CDR3, as DNA: TGTGCCAGCTCACCCCTGGTCCGAAAACCATCAGATACGCAGTATTTT. This codes for CASSPLVRKPSDTQYF. The entire variable domain, with the rest obtained from reference TRBV18 and TRBJ2-3, is as follows: NAGVMQNPRHLVRRRGQEARLRCSPMKGHSHVYWYRQLPEEGLKFMVYLQKENIIDESGMPKERFSAEFPKEGPSILRIQQVVRGDSAAYFCASSPLVRKPSDTQYFGPGTRLTVL.

The rearrangement joins TRBV5-1 to TRBJ2-3; 10 bases are a match to TRBD2. J was trimmed by 1 base and V by 0 bases; bases with no gene match: 2. The V gene's germline CDR1 is SGHRS and CDR2 YFSETQ. The CDR3 has 16 residues. The CDR3 is CASSLGTSGGTDTQYF. The CDR3 DNA reads as TGCGCCAGCAGCTTGGGTACTAGCGGGGGCACAGATACGCAGTATTTT.